These T cell receptor beta chains were read from a single sample in a study of blood T cell repertoires in COVID-19. TCRdb keeps only in-frame clones here, not all; method: immunoSEQ multiplex PCR. The sample holds some 70,000 clones, more than 60% seen once. Sequenced: peripheral blood. These receptors originate from a woman aged 45-65 years with acute or convalescent COVID-19. The CDR3 runs from the conserved cysteine through the conserved F or W. The D gene is left open where the match is weak. Some rows mark clone size as missing; the rest say once, few, many or name a class of expanded clone.

d_call	clone_size	j_call	v_call	cdr3_nt	cdr3_aa
TRBD2	NA	TRBJ2-7	TRBV7-4	TGTGCGTCGTCAGTGGGCGGGGGAGTAACCTACGAGCAGTACTTC	CASSVGGGVTYEQYF
NA	NA	TRBJ1-1	TRBV30	TGTGCGTCAGACAGGTGGAACACTGAAGCTTTCTTT	CASDRWNTEAFF
NA	NA	TRBJ1-1	TRBV7-9	TGTGCCAGCACCTCAAGGGACATTAGAGGCACTGAAGCTTTCTTT	CASTSRDIRGTEAFF
NA	NA	TRBJ2-1	TRBV18	TGTGCCAGCTCACCGACAGTTAGCTCCTACAATGAGCAGTTCTTC	CASSPTVSSYNEQFF
NA	NA	TRBJ2-1	TRBV11-2	TGTGCCAGCATCCCATCCGGTTTCGATGAGCAGTTCTTC	CASIPSGFDEQFF
TRBD1	NA	TRBJ1-2	TRBV2	TGTGCCAGCAGCGCTACAGGGGGCGACGGCTATGGCTACACCTTC	CASSATGGDGYGYTF
TRBD1	NA	TRBJ2-4	TRBV4-1	TGCGCCAGCAGCCAGGTGTGGGACAGCAAAAACATTCAGTACTTC	CASSQVWDSKNIQYF
TRBD1	NA	TRBJ1-4	TRBV10-3	TGTGCCATCAGTGAGTCGGGACAGTCAACTAATGAAAAACTGTTTTTT	CAISESGQSTNEKLFF
NA	NA	TRBJ2-7	TRBV7-3	TGTGCCAGCAGCTTATCCTCGGCAGGGCTATACGAGCAGTACTTC	CASSLSSAGLYEQYF
TRBD1	once	TRBJ1-1	TRBV2	TGTGCCAGCAGAGTACAGGGGCGTGAAGCTTTCTTT	CASRVQGREAFF
TRBD1	NA	TRBJ1-2	TRBV7-9	TGTGCCAGCAGCTTCGGAAGGACAGGGTTGGAGACCTATGGCTACACCTTC	CASSFGRTGLETYGYTF
NA	NA	TRBJ1-5	TRBV6-5	TGTGCCAGCAGTTACTCGTGGCAGGGAAGTCAGCCCCAGCATTTT	CASSYSWQGSQPQHF
TRBD2	few	TRBJ2-1	TRBV9	TGTGCCAGCAGCGCTAGCGGGGGGGCGAAGAATGAGCAGTTCTTC	CASSASGGAKNEQFF
NA	few	TRBJ2-1	TRBV24-1	TGTGCCACCAGTGACGGGGACTTATCCTACAATGAGCAGTTCTTC	CATSDGDLSYNEQFF
TRBD2	few	TRBJ2-5	TRBV19	TGTGCCAGTTCTTCCCAAGCGGGAGGGGAGACCCAGTACTTC	CASSSQAGGETQYF
NA	NA	TRBJ2-1	TRBV11-2	TGTGCCAGCAGCTCGGGTCCCGGGGGTGAGCAGTTCTTC	CASSSGPGGEQFF
TRBD2	NA	TRBJ2-7	TRBV7-2	TGTGCCAGCAGCATGAGTTTAGCGGGAGGGTTCGACGAGCAGTACTTC	CASSMSLAGGFDEQYF
TRBD1	medium-sized	TRBJ1-1	TRBV9	TGTGCCAGCAGCTTCCAGACAGGGGTGGACACTGAAGCTTTCTTT	CASSFQTGVDTEAFF
NA	NA	TRBJ2-5	TRBV5-1	TGCGCCAGCGGGGCTACCGGACAGATCCGAGAGACCCAGTACTTC	CASGATGQIRETQYF
TRBD1	NA	TRBJ1-1	TRBV18	TGTGCCAGCTCACCACCAGGACAGGGTTACGCTGAAGCTTTCTTT	CASSPPGQGYAEAFF
TRBD2	few	TRBJ2-1	TRBV5-1	TGCGCCAGCGGCGTAGCGGGGGCGTACAATGAGCAGTTCTTC	CASGVAGAYNEQFF
TRBD1	NA	TRBJ2-7	TRBV5-5	TGTGCCAGCAGCTTGCGGACAGGGGGTGTAGAGCAGTACTTC	CASSLRTGGVEQYF
TRBD1	NA	TRBJ1-6	TRBV3-1/TRBV3-2	TGTGCCAGCAATTCCCCCGGGGACAGGGTGAGTTCACCCCTCCACTTT	CASNSPGDRVSSPLHF
TRBD1	NA	TRBJ1-5	TRBV2	TGTGCCAGCAATTTAGATAAGGGCGCAGGGGGTCAGCCCCAGCATTTT	CASNLDKGAGGQPQHF
TRBD1	many	TRBJ2-7	TRBV10-3	TGTGCCATCAGTGGGGGACAGGGCGACGAGCAGTACTTC	CAISGGQGDEQYF
TRBD1	NA	TRBJ1-5	TRBV30	TGTGCCTGGAGTGACAGGGGATTATACAATCAGCCCCAGCATTTT	CAWSDRGLYNQPQHF
NA	NA	TRBJ2-1	TRBV3-1/TRBV3-2	TGTGCCAGCAGCCAAGCGAAGTGGGTGGCGGGATTGGTTGAGCAGTTCTTC	CASSQAKWVAGLVEQFF
NA	few	TRBJ2-5	TRBV7-3	TGTGCCAGCAGCTTAACAGGGGACTTTGCGGCCCAGTACTTC	CASSLTGDFAAQYF
TRBD1	NA	TRBJ1-4	TRBV4-2	TGTGCCAGCAGCCAAAGCTCCGGGACAGGAGATGAAAAACTGTTTTTT	CASSQSSGTGDEKLFF
NA	medium-sized	TRBJ2-1	TRBV2	TGTGCCAGCAGTACCGGGACATCCTCCTACAATGAGCAGTTCTTC	CASSTGTSSYNEQFF
NA	few	TRBJ1-5	TRBV7-8	TGTGCCAGCAGCCAGGACAACCACGATCAGCCCCAGCATTTT	CASSQDNHDQPQHF
TRBD1	once	TRBJ2-6	TRBV5-1	TGCGCCAGCAGCCGTCGAGAGACAGGGGGCGCGTTTGGGGCCAACGTCCTGACTTTC	CASSRRETGGAFGANVLTF
NA	NA	TRBJ2-7	TRBV5-1	TGCGCCAGCAGCTACGGAATGCGGGTGGAGCAGTACTTC	CASSYGMRVEQYF
NA	NA	TRBJ2-1	TRBV14	TGTGCCAGCAACCAAGTAGTGCGAGGTGAGCAGTTCTTC	CASNQVVRGEQFF
NA	many	TRBJ1-6	TRBV7-9	TGTGCCAGCACCTGGACAGAGCTTTCACCCCTCCACTTT	CASTWTELSPLHF
NA	NA	TRBJ2-3	TRBV29-1	TGCAGCGTTTATGGGGGCTCGGTGAGAGATACGCAGTATTTT	CSVYGGSVRDTQYF
TRBD1	NA	TRBJ2-1	TRBV10-3	TGTGCCACAAGGACAGGCTCCTACAATGAGCAGTTCTTC	CATRTGSYNEQFF
NA	few	TRBJ1-1	TRBV28	TGTGCCAGCAGTTTAGGCGGGGGATCGAACACTGAAGCTTTCTTT	CASSLGGGSNTEAFF
TRBD2	NA	TRBJ2-5	TRBV2	TGTGCCACCAGGGGGGGGTCCCCCCTAGCGGGAGGAGAGACCCAGTACTTC	CATRGGSPLAGGETQYF
TRBD2	NA	TRBJ2-1	TRBV11-2	TGTGCCAGCAGCTTAGCAAACGGGGGGTGGAATGAGCAGTTCTTC	CASSLANGGWNEQFF
NA	NA	TRBJ2-1	TRBV6-5	TGTGCCAGCAGTTTGGACTTCTACAATGAGCAGTTCTTC	CASSLDFYNEQFF
TRBD1	NA	TRBJ1-6	TRBV10-2	TGCGCCAGCAGATGGGGACAGGGGGACTCACCCCTCCACTTT	CASRWGQGDSPLHF
TRBD1	NA	TRBJ2-7	TRBV28	TGTGCCAGCGCCGGACAGGTCTCCTACGAGCAGTACTTC	CASAGQVSYEQYF
NA	NA	TRBJ1-1	TRBV7-9	TGTGCCAGCATCCGGCAGGGTTCCACTGAAGCTTTCTTT	CASIRQGSTEAFF
NA	NA	TRBJ2-3	TRBV30	TGTGCCCTAGCAGATGGCTACAGTGATACGCAGTATTTT	CALADGYSDTQYF
TRBD1	NA	TRBJ2-4	TRBV27	TGTGCCAGCAGGGGACAGGGAAACATTCAGTACTTC	CASRGQGNIQYF
TRBD1	few	TRBJ2-5	TRBV28	TGTGCCAGCAACTCCGGGACAGCAAAAGAGACCCAGTACTTC	CASNSGTAKETQYF
NA	NA	TRBJ1-2	TRBV13	TGTGCCAGCAGCCACGAGCAGGGAATCGGGTATGGCTACACCTTC	CASSHEQGIGYGYTF
TRBD1	NA	TRBJ2-5	TRBV7-9	TGTGCCAGCAGCGTACAGGGGGGAGGAGAGACCCAGTACTTC	CASSVQGGGETQYF
TRBD1	once	TRBJ2-7	TRBV28	TGTGCCAGCGGGACAGCGCCTACCTACGAGCAGTACTTC	CASGTAPTYEQYF
TRBD1	NA	TRBJ1-6	TRBV19	TGTGCCAGTAGTGAGACAGGGAGCAATTCACCCCTCCACTTT	CASSETGSNSPLHF
NA	NA	TRBJ2-5	TRBV2	TGTGCCAGCACGGATCTGGGGGCCCAAGAGACCCAGTACTTC	CASTDLGAQETQYF
TRBD2	medium-sized	TRBJ2-3	TRBV7-3	TGTGCCAGCAGCTTAACTCATAGCGGGCCTACAGATACGCAGTATTTT	CASSLTHSGPTDTQYF
TRBD2	few	TRBJ2-5	TRBV3-1/TRBV3-2	TGTGCCAGCAGCCTTGCGGGGGACTGGGAGACCCAGTACTTC	CASSLAGDWETQYF
NA	NA	TRBJ1-2	TRBV2	TGTGCCAGCAGGGCCAGGGCGAACTATGGCTACACCTTC	CASRARANYGYTF
TRBD2	NA	TRBJ2-7	TRBV5-1	TGCGCCAGCAGCTCTTCTAGCGGGAGGGCTTACGAGCAGTACTTC	CASSSSSGRAYEQYF
NA	NA	TRBJ2-1	TRBV5-6	TGTGCCAGCAGCATGGGAGCGGATGAGCAGTTCTTC	CASSMGADEQFF